The sequence of this T cell receptor (beta chain) was determined in a study of human T cells and chemical hapten exposure. Whole-study context: Minor pooled library volume differences mainly drove per-sample TCR yield variation.

Unfractionated whole blood was the source of the extracted total RNA. Individual cDNA molecules received unique molecular identifiers in the library. TCRdb passed the 5' RACE reads through MiXCR, listing each CDR3 protein once. Among 110,000 or so distinct CDR3 sequences, roughly 19% were seen once, and the ten largest hold 2.5% to 3%. The sequence was obtained from a human donor in good health.

CDR3 sequence reads: CASSTTGEGSNQPQHF. DNA for the CDR3: TGTGCCAGCAGTACCACAGGGGAGGGGAGCAATCAGCCCCAGCATTTT. The chain couples TRBV27 to TRBJ1-5; TRBD1 matches 7 bases. This CDR3 is 16 amino acids long. V shed 5 bases, J shed 1 base, and the junction held 8 bases outside the gene matches. Looked up from germline, CDR1 is MNHEY and CDR2 is SMNVEV (reference sequence).